The sequence of this T cell receptor beta chain was determined in a study of blood T cell repertoires in COVID-19. Study context: Acute and convalescent COVID-19 samples came from the United States, Italy and Spain. T cells, B-cell-depleted T cells, or PBMCs provided the cDNA or gDNA that served as material.

In the source study's methods: Amplified reference gene primers provided the basis for estimating nucleated cell counts. Using immunoSEQ multiplex PCR, the repertoire was profiled, and TCRdb retains in-frame clones only, with some absent. For V, J and clone size, that table is used; D and trimming come from the DNA. The sample carries about 140,000 clones, 88% recorded once. V gave up 0 bases and J gave up 7 bases, with 14 bases separating them. This CDR3 is built from 15 residues. Germline V lookup: CDR1 SGHNT, CDR2 YYREEE (reference sequence). V and J are TRBV5-4 and TRBJ2-1; D may be TRBD2 (5 bases). The sequence came from a man between 70 and 80 years old with acute or convalescent COVID-19. Sequencing input: peripheral blood. The CDR3 protein is CASSLGGASRNEQFF. In DNA, the CDR3 is TGTGCCAGCAGCTTGGGCGGTGCTAGCAGGAATGAGCAGTTCTTC.